The clone carrying this T cell receptor beta chain was counted many times. Its specificity is not known. The sample comes from a study of molecular identifiers for immune sequencing clone quantification. Study-wide results and caveats: Jurkat TCR RNA that was spiked in from one cell was reportedly detectable among one million naive cells.

The authors built bulk TCR libraries by previously described methods with listed TCR primers. TCRdb passed the PCR reads through MiXCR, listing each CDR3 protein once. The sample has 65,000 or so distinct CDR3 sequences, around a sixth seen once. The CDR3 loop spans 13 amino acids. Trimming stripped 11 bases from V and 2 bases from J, with 15 bases between. Germline V lookup: CDR1 MDHEN, CDR2 SYDVKM. The specimen was naive CD8+ T cells from blood, with Jurkat cell RNA spiked in. Regarding subset: FACS-sorted CD8+CD4-CCR7+CD45RA+ naive T cells. The receptor was isolated from a human donor in good health. Some libraries in this study had Jurkat cell RNA spiked in. V gene TRBV28 combines with J gene TRBJ2-5, with D perhaps TRBD1 or TRBD2 (5 bases each). The CDR3 loop reads CASMIWGQETQYF. The CDR3 coding sequence is TGTGCCTCCATGATCTGGGGGCAAGAGACCCAGTACTTC. The complete variable domain, with remaining parts taken from reference TRBV28 and TRBJ2-5, reads DVKVTQSSRYLVKRTGEKVFLECVQDMDHENMFWYRQDPGLGLRLIYFSYDVKMKEKGDIPEGYSVSREKKERFSLILESASTNQTSMYLCASMIWGQETQYFGPGTRLLVL.